This T cell receptor beta chain was identified during a study of T cell responses to AZD1222 COVID-19 vaccine. Study outcomes and limitations: Recipients of two AZD1222 doses showed rising Spike-specific TCR breadth and depth. Vaccine-associated CD4 TCRs spanned spike, dominant at 160-218 and 743-854. The repertoires were collected only after the peak T cell response. As reported, nearly half of all spike-specific TCRs target variant regions that are unmutated.

Germline CDR1 is SGHVS and CDR2 is FQNEAQ. The CDR3 has 17 residues. V was shortened by 5 bases and J by 1 base, with 19 bases between the two germline ends. Of note for this clone: The target antigen is unknown.

Produced via immunoSEQ multiplex PCR; TCRdb's table is partial and in-frame only. Of 150,000 to 200,000 clones in the sample, around 89% are singletons; the top ten hold approximately 6.9%. The receptor comes from an adult in good health. The material sequenced was peripheral blood, taken on day 0 of AZD1222 vaccination. V and J are TRBV7-8 and TRBJ2-3; D is ambiguous. CDR3 region: CASSTPGFEVRTDTQYF. The CDR3, as DNA: TGTGCCAGCAGCACCCCCGGGTTTGAGGTACGCACAGATACGCAGTATTTT.